The source of this TCR beta chain is a study of blood T cell repertoires in COVID-19. Data came from immunoSEQ multiplex PCR; TCRdb stores just in-frame clones and leaves some out. The sample comprises some 490,000 clones, around 85% of which are singletons, and under 9.5% rests with the top ten. A note on this clone: The sample carries other DNA sequences with the same CDR3.

Sequenced sample: PBMCs or T cells enriched from blood (not recorded which). This clonotype was obtained from a woman aged 60-75 years who had recovered from COVID-19.

The CDR3 region is CASSIYGESNQPQHF. For the CDR3, the DNA is TGTGCCAGTAGTATCTACGGGGAGAGCAATCAGCCCCAGCATTTT. The chain links TRBV19 to TRBJ1-5; D is unresolved. With 3 bases removed from V and 1 base from J, the gap between germline ends came to 10 bases. This CDR3 is 15 amino acids long. CDR1 and CDR2 (germline): LNHDA, SQIVND (reference sequence).